This T cell receptor (beta chain) was identified during a study of shared clonotypes between healthy human individuals. Assay: immunoSEQ multiplex PCR; the TCRdb copy retains only in-frame clones and omits some. This sample has approximately 2,000,000 clones, with around 92% found just once. With 8 bases clipped from V and 6 bases from J, the junction kept 14 bases outside the gene matches. The CDR3 spans 15 residues. Germline V gene data show CDR1 as MNHNS and CDR2 as SASEGT. For this clone: Its specificity is not known.

Study results and limitations: Expectations were that clonotype sharing among donors would be affected by sequencing depth. Naive CD4 clonotypes overlapped across a handful of donors at approximately 5%. Generation probabilities were higher for clonotypes shared across all four sorted-subset donors than for unshared ones.

The specimen was naive CD4+ T cells from PBMCs. The subset is: CD45RA+ positively selected. This sequence joins TRBV6-1 and TRBJ2-3, with TRBD2 identical over 7 bases. The origin of this receptor is a man in his late teens or twenties in good health. Some clones in this sample may be carry-over from other donors' samples. CDR3 residues: CASQDRGRATDTQYF. CDR3 coding DNA: TGTGCCAGCCAAGATCGGGGGAGGGCCACGGATACGCAGTATTTT.